This note documents a single TCR beta chain sequence. What it binds is unknown. This CDR3 is built from 14 residues. From germline, CDR1 is SGDLS and CDR2 YYNGEE. V trimming: 1 base; J trimming: 7 bases; junction bases outside the gene matches: 7. The data stem from a study of response to subunit inactivated influenza vaccine. Study-level points and caveats: It was the authors' suggestion that each seasonal influenza vaccination recruits few new T cells.

TCRdb reanalysed the RT-PCR reads using MiXCR and keeps one entry per CDR3 protein. In the table there are approximately 480,000 distinct CDR3 sequences, over 9.5% of which are singletons. The clonotype comes from a man aged 45-60 years who received an inactivated influenza vaccine. The V and J genes are TRBV9 and TRBJ2-7; 8 nucleotides match TRBD2. The sample was PBMCs from blood, taken about 40 days after vaccination. The CDR3 reads CASSVLSGGGEQYF. The CDR3 coding sequence is TGTGCCAGCAGCGTACTGAGCGGGGGTGGAGAGCAGTACTTC.